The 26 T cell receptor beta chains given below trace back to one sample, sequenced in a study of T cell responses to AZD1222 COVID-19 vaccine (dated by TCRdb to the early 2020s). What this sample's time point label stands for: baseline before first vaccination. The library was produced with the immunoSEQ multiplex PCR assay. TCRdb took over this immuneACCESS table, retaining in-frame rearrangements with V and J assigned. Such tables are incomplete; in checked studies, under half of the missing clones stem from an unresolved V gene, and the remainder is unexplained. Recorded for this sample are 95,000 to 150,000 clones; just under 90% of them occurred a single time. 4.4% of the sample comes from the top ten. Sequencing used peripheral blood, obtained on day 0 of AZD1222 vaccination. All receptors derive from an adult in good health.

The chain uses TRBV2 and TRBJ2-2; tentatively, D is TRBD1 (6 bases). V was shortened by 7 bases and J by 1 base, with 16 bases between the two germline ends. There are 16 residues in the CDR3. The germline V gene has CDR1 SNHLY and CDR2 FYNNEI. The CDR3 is CASTLTGPVNTGELFF. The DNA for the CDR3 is TGTGCCAGCACCCTGACAGGTCCGGTGAACACCGGGGAGCTGTTTTTT.

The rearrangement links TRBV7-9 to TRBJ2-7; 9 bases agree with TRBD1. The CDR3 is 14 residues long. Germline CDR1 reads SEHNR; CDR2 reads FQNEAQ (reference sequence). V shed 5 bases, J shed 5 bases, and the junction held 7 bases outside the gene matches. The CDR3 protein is CASSIRQGGHEQYF. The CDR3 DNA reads TGTGCCAGCAGCATAAGACAGGGGGGTCACGAGCAGTACTTC.

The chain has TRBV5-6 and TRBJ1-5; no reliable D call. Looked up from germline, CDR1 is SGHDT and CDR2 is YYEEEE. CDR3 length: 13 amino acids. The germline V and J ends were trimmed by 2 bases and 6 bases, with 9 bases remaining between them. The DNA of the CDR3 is TGTGCCAGCAGCTTTGAGGGTATTCAGCCCCAGCATTTT. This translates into CASSFEGIQPQHF. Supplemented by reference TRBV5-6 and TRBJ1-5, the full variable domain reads DAGVTQSPTHLIKTRGQQVTLRCSPKSGHDTVSWYQQALGQGPQFIFQYYEEEERQRGNFPDRFSGHQFPNYSSELNVNALLLGDSALYLCASSFEGIQPQHFGDGTRLSIL.

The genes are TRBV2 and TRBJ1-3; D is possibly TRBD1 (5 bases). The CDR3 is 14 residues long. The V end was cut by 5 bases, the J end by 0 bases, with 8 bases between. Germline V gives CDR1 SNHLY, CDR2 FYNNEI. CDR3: CASSLQGSGNTIYF. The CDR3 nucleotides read TGTGCCAGCAGTCTCCAGGGCTCTGGAAACACCATATATTTT.

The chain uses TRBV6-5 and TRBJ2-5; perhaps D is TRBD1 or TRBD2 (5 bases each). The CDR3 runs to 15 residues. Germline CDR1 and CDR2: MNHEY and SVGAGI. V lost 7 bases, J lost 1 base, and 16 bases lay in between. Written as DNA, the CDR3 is TGTGCCAGCACCCATGACATCGGGACCCAAGAGACCCAGTACTTC. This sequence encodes CASTHDIGTQETQYF.

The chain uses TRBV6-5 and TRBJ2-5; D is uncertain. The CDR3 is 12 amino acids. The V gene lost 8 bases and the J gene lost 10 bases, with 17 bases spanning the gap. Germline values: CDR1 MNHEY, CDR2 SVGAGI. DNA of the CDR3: TGTGCCAGCCTTGATAATCAGCAGGACCAGTACTTC. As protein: CASLDNQQDQYF.

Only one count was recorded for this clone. The CDR3 here is CASSYSSGRNTDTQYF. CDR3 nucleotide sequence: TGTGCCAGCAGTTACTCCAGCGGGAGAAACACAGATACGCAGTATTTT. The chain is built from TRBV6-5 and TRBJ2-3; the match to TRBD2 covers 8 bases. The CDR3 consists of 16 residues. Trimming removed 0 bases from V and 2 bases from J; junction bases left unmatched: 4. Germline V gene sequence: CDR1 MNHEY, CDR2 SVGAGI.

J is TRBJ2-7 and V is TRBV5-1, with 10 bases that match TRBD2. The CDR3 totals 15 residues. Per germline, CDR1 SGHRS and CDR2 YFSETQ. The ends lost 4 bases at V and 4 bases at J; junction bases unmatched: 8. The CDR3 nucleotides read TGCGCCAGCAGCCCTACTAGCGGGGCCGCATACGAGCAGTACTTC. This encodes CASSPTSGAAYEQYF. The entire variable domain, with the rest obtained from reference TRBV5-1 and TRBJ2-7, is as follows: KAGVTQTPRYLIKTRGQQVTLSCSPISGHRSVSWYQQTPGQGLQFLFEYFSETQRNKGNFPGRFSGRQFSNSRSEMNVSTLELGDSALYLCASSPTSGAAYEQYFGPGTRLTVT.

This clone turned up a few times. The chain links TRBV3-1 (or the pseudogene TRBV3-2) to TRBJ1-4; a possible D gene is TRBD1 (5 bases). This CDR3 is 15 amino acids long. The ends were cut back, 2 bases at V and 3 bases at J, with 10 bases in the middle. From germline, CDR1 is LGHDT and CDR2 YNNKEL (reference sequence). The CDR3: CASSQQGEANEKLFF. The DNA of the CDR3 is TGTGCCAGCAGCCAACAGGGTGAGGCTAATGAAAAACTGTTTTTT.

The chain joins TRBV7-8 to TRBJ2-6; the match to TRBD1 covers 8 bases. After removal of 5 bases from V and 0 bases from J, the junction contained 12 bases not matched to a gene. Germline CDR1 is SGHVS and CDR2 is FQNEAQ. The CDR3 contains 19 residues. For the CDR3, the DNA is TGTGCCAGCAGCAGAGGGGCCGGGACAGGCTTCTCTGGGGCCAACGTCCTGACTTTC. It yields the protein CASSRGAGTGFSGANVLTF.

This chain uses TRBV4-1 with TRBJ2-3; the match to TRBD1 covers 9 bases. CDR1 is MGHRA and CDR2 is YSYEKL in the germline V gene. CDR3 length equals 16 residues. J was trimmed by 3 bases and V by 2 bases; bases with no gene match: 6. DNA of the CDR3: TGCGCCAGCAGCCAAACCGGGACAGGGAGTACAGATACGCAGTATTTT. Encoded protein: CASSQTGTGSTDTQYF.

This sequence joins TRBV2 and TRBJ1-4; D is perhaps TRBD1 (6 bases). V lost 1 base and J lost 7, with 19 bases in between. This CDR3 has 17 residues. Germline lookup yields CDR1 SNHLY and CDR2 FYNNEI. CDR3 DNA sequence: TGTGCCAGCAGTGAAGGGGGGCCCGGACAACTATCTGAAAAACTGTTTTTT. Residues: CASSEGGPGQLSEKLFF.

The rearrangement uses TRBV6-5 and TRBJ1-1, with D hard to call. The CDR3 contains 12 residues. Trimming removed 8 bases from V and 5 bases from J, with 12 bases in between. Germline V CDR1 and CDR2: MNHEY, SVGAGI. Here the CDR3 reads CASGLLGTEAFF. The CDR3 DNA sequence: TGTGCCAGCGGACTTTTGGGGACTGAAGCTTTCTTT.

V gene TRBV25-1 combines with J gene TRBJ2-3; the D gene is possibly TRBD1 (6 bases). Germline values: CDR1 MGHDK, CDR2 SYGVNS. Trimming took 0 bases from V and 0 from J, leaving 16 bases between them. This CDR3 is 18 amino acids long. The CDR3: CASSEYGGRRPSTDTQYF. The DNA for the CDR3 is TGTGCCAGCAGTGAATATGGGGGCAGGCGCCCTAGCACAGATACGCAGTATTTT.

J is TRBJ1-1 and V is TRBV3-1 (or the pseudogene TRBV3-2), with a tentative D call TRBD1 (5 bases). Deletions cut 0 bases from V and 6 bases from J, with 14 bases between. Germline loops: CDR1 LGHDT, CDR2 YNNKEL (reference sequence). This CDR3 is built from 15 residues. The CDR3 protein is CASSQEQGMRAEAFF. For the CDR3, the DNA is TGTGCCAGCAGCCAAGAGCAGGGAATGAGGGCTGAAGCTTTCTTT.

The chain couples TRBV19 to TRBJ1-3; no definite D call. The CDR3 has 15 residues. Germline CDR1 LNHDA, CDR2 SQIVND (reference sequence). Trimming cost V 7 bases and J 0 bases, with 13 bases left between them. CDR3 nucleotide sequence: TGTGCCAGTATTGACGTACAGAGCTCTGGAAACACCATATATTTT. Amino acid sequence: CASIDVQSSGNTIYF.

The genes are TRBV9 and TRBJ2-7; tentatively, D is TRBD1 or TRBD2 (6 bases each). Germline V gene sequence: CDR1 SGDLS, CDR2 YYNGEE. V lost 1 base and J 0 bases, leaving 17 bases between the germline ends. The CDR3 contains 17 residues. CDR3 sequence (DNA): TGTGCCAGCAGCGTAAAGGAAAGGGGGGTCTGCTCCTACGAGCAGTACTTC. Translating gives CASSVKERGVCSYEQYF.

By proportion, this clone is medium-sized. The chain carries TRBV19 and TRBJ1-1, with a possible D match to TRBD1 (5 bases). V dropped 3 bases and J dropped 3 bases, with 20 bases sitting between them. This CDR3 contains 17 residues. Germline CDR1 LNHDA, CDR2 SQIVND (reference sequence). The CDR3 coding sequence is TGTGCCAGTAGTATTGGAGGGGACGGTCGGGTTTACACTGAAGCTTTCTTT. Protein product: CASSIGGDGRVYTEAFF.

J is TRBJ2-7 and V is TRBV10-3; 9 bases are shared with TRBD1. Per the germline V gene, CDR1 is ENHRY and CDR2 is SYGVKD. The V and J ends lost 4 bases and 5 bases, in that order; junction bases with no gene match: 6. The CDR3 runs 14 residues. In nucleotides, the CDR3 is TGTGCCATCAGTGCCGGGACAGGGACCCACGAGCAGTACTTC. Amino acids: CAISAGTGTHEQYF.

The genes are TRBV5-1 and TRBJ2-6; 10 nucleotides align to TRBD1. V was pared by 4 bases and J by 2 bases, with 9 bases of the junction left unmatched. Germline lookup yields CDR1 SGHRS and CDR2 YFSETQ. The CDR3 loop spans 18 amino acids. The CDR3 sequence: CASSLGGQGGTGANVLTF. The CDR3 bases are TGCGCCAGCAGCCTGGGAGGACAGGGGGGGACTGGGGCCAACGTCCTGACTTTC.

CDR3 DNA sequence: TGTGCCAGTAGTCCCATCAGGGGGGTTAGCAATCAGCCCCAGCATTTT. It encodes CASSPIRGVSNQPQHF. V and J are TRBV19 and TRBJ1-5; 7 bases are a match to TRBD1. There are 16 residues in the CDR3. The germline gives CDR1 LNHDA, CDR2 SQIVND (reference sequence). The J segment lost 0 bases and the V segment lost 5 bases, leaving 7 bases of the junction unmatched.

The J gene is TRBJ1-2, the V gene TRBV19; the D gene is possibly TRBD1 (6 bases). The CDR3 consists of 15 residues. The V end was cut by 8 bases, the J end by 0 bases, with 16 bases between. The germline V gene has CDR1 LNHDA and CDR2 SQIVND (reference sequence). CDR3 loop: CASSLRDTTNYGYTF. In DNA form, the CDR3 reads TGTGCCAGTTCCCTCCGGGACACAACTAACTATGGCTACACCTTC. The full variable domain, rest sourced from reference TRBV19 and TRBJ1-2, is DGGITQSPKYLFRKEGQNVTLSCEQNLNHDAMYWYRQDPGQGLRLIYYSQIVNDFQKGDIAEGYSVSREKKESFPLTVTSAQKNPTAFYLCASSLRDTTNYGYTFGSGTRLTVV.

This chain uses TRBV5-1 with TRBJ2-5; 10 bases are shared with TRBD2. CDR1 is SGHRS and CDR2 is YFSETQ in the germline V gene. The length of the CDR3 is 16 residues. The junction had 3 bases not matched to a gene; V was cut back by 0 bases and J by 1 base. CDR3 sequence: CASSLGSGGSQETQYF. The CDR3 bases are TGCGCCAGCAGCTTGGGTAGCGGGGGGTCCCAAGAGACCCAGTACTTC.

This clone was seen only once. The DNA for the CDR3 is TGTGCCAGCAGCCAAGCGGCTCGGGATCAGCCCCAGCATTTT. Translation gives CASSQAARDQPQHF. The genes are TRBV3-1 (or the pseudogene TRBV3-2) and TRBJ1-5; D unclear. Trimming took 1 base from V and 5 from J, leaving 9 bases between them. From germline, CDR1 is LGHDT and CDR2 YNNKEL (reference sequence). This CDR3 region has 14 residues.

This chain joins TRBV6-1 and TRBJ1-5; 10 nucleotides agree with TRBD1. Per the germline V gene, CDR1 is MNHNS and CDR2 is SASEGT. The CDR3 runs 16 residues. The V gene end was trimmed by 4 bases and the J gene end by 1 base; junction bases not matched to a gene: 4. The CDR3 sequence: CASSASDRGSNQPQHF. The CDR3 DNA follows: TGTGCCAGCAGTGCCTCGGACAGGGGGAGCAATCAGCCCCAGCATTTT.

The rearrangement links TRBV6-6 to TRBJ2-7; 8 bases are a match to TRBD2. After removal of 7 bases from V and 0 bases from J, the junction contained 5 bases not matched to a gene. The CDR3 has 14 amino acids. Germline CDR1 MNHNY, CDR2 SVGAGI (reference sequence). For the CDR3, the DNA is TGTGCCAGCACGGCGGGGACTAGCTCCTACGAGCAGTACTTC. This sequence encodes CASTAGTSSYEQYF.